The 32 T cell receptor beta chains reported below all come from one sample, sequenced in a study of blood T cell repertoires in COVID-19 (dated by TCRdb to about 2020). Library construction relied on the immunoSEQ multiplex PCR assay. Imported from immuneACCESS, the table was reduced by TCRdb to in-frame sequences with V and J called. These copies leave out some clones; in studies compared against another copy, an unresolved V gene accounts for under half, and the cause of the remainder is not known. For this sample there are 200,000 to 300,000 clones; around nine tenths appear just once. 8.5% to 10% of the sample lies in the top ten. The sample taken for sequencing was peripheral blood. Receptors were obtained from a man aged 35 to 55 who had recovered from COVID-19.

The chain couples TRBV6-5 to TRBJ1-1; D is unclear. Trimming pared 6 bases from V and 4 bases from J, leaving 21 bases between. This CDR3 is 16 amino acids long. Germline V lookup: CDR1 MNHEY, CDR2 SVGAGI. In DNA form, the CDR3 reads TGTGCCAGCAGCTACGGGAACCGCGGGAGTAGCACTGAAGCTTTCTTT. Residues: CASSYGNRGSSTEAFF.

The V and J genes are TRBV7-2 and TRBJ1-6; perhaps TRBD1 as D (6 bases). The CDR3 is made up of 16 amino acids. Trimming stripped 5 bases from V and 7 bases from J, with 18 bases between. Germline CDR1 is SGHTA and CDR2 is FQGNSA. The CDR3 reads CASSAQTGLFNSPLHF. In nucleotides, the CDR3 is TGTGCCAGCAGCGCCCAAACAGGGCTCTTCAATTCACCCCTCCACTTT. The whole variable domain, filled in from reference TRBV7-2 and TRBJ1-6, reads GAGVSQSPSNKVTEKGKDVELRCDPISGHTALYWYRQSLGQGLEFLIYFQGNSAPDKSGLPSDRFSAERTGGSVSTLTIQRTQQEDSAVYLCASSAQTGLFNSPLHFGNGTRLTVT.

This clone was recorded once. This rearrangement joins TRBV7-8 to TRBJ2-3, with TRBD1 identical over 9 bases. J lost 4 bases, V lost 5 bases, and 4 bases had no gene match. The CDR3 is made up of 14 amino acids. Germline CDR1 is SGHVS and CDR2 is FQNEAQ. The CDR3: CASSPDRGSDTQYF. The CDR3 region has the DNA TGTGCCAGCAGCCCCGACAGGGGGTCAGATACGCAGTATTTT.

The chain uses TRBV5-4 and TRBJ2-7; TRBD1 matches 7 bases. Germline lookup yields CDR1 SGHNT and CDR2 YYREEE (reference sequence). Losses at the gene ends were 5 bases for V and 1 base for J; bases not matched to a gene: 6. This CDR3 is 14 amino acids long. The CDR3, as DNA: TGTGCCAGCAGACGCGACAGGGCATCCTACGAGCAGTACTTC. Protein product: CASRRDRASYEQYF.

The chain recombines TRBV5-1 with TRBJ2-7, with a weak D call TRBD1 (6 bases). With 7 bases removed from V and 4 bases from J, the gap between germline ends came to 21 bases. Germline loops: CDR1 SGHRS, CDR2 YFSETQ. This CDR3 has 15 amino acids. CDR3 coding DNA: TGCGCCAGCTCAGAAGGTGGGGGCGGATTATACGAGCAGTACTTC. Translation gives CASSEGGGGLYEQYF. The whole variable domain, filled in from reference TRBV5-1 and TRBJ2-7, reads KAGVTQTPRYLIKTRGQQVTLSCSPISGHRSVSWYQQTPGQGLQFLFEYFSETQRNKGNFPGRFSGRQFSNSRSEMNVSTLELGDSALYLCASSEGGGGLYEQYFGPGTRLTVT.

The chain carries TRBV5-5 and TRBJ2-7, with TRBD2 matching over 9 bases. Germline loops: CDR1 SGHKS, CDR2 YYEKEE (reference sequence). The CDR3 is made up of 19 amino acids. With V trimmed by 3 bases and J by 4 bases, 20 bases remained unmatched. DNA of the CDR3: TGTGCCAGCAGCTCGGGACGGACCCTAAGCGCGGGAGGGGAGTACGAGCAGTACTTC. Its protein is CASSSGRTLSAGGEYEQYF.

The V gene is TRBV11-2, the J gene TRBJ2-7; 8 positions agree with TRBD2. The CDR3 has 18 amino acids. Germline CDR1 is SGHAT and CDR2 is FQNNGV. Losses at the gene ends were 4 bases for V and 0 bases for J; bases not matched to a gene: 14. The CDR3 nucleotides are TGTGCCAGCAGCTCCGGTCTTTTGCGGGGGGCCAGCTCCTACGAGCAGTACTTC. Translated: CASSSGLLRGASSYEQYF.

This chain uses TRBV5-1 with TRBJ2-2, with 7 positions matching TRBD1. CDR1 SGHRS and CDR2 YFSETQ come from the germline V gene. The trim removed 6 bases at V and 7 bases at J, leaving 15 bases unmatched. The CDR3 covers 16 residues. This CDR3 is CASIHDRAGQIGELFF. CDR3 coding DNA: TGCGCCAGCATCCACGACAGGGCCGGGCAAATCGGGGAGCTGTTTTTT.

This chain links TRBV7-7 with TRBJ2-5; perhaps TRBD2 as D (7 bases). The CDR3 is 13 amino acids. Germline V gene lookup returns CDR1 SSHAT and CDR2 FNYEAQ (reference sequence). V was trimmed by 5 bases and J by 4 bases, leaving 11 bases between them. The CDR3 loop is CASSPGGPETQYF. The CDR3 DNA is TGTGCCAGCAGCCCCGGGGGGCCAGAGACCCAGTACTTC.

The V and J genes are TRBV3-1 (or the pseudogene TRBV3-2) and TRBJ2-1, with 7 nucleotides matching TRBD2. Unmatched junction bases numbered 19, after V lost 5 bases and J lost 9 bases. Germline V gene lookup returns CDR1 LGHDT and CDR2 YNNKEL (reference sequence). The CDR3 runs to 17 residues. The CDR3 reads CASSVLLWSGETGEQFF. The DNA of the CDR3 is TGTGCCAGCAGCGTCTTGTTGTGGAGCGGGGAAACAGGTGAGCAGTTCTTC.

The genes are TRBV11-1 and TRBJ2-7; TRBD2 agrees at 7 bases. Per the germline V gene, CDR1 is SGHAT and CDR2 is FQDESV (reference sequence). The CDR3 is made up of 15 amino acids. Trimming took 4 bases from V and 2 from J; bases not matched to a gene: 8. CDR3 coding DNA: TGTGCCAGCAGCTCCGGGCGGGGGAAGACCTACGAGCAGTACTTC. Protein sequence: CASSSGRGKTYEQYF.

This clone was observed a single time. V is TRBV6-6 and J is TRBJ1-1; D is unclear. The CDR3 is 14 amino acids. Per the germline V gene, CDR1 is MNHNY and CDR2 is SVGAGI (reference sequence). V was cut by 5 bases and J by 0 bases, with 10 bases left in between. The CDR3 protein is CASSVGVMNTEAFF. The CDR3, as DNA: TGTGCCAGCAGTGTAGGAGTTATGAACACTGAAGCTTTCTTT.

CDR3 protein: CASSWTPPRTDTQYF. The CDR3 nucleotides are TGTGCCAGCAGCTGGACACCACCCCGCACAGATACGCAGTATTTT. The J gene is TRBJ2-3, the V gene TRBV7-9, with TRBD1 as a possible D gene (5 bases). V was cut by 4 bases and J by 1 base, with 12 bases left in between. The CDR3 contains 15 residues. Germline CDR1 is SEHNR and CDR2 is FQNEAQ (reference sequence).

The J gene is TRBJ2-2, the V gene TRBV3-1 (or the pseudogene TRBV3-2); a weak D match, TRBD2 (5 bases). CDR3 length equals 17 residues. The V end was cut by 4 bases, the J end by 1 base, with 16 bases between. The V gene's germline CDR1 is LGHDT and CDR2 YNNKEL (reference sequence). This chain's CDR3 is CASSRTLGSGNTGELFF. CDR3 nucleotide sequence: TGTGCCAGCAGCCGAACCCTGGGGAGCGGGAACACCGGGGAGCTGTTTTTT.

Remarks on this clone: The same CDR3 also results from other DNA sequences found in this sample. The V and J genes are TRBV6-6 and TRBJ1-1; D remains ambiguous. This CDR3 is built from 14 residues. Trimming took off 2 bases at V and 1 base at J, with 8 bases between the two ends. The germline CDR1 and CDR2 sequences are MNHNY and SVGAGI (reference sequence). CDR3 bases: TGTGCCAGCAGTTACAACGGCGGGAACACTGAAGCTTTCTTT. It yields the protein CASSYNGGNTEAFF.

This rearrangement joins TRBV5-1 to TRBJ2-5; TRBD2 aligns across 10 bases. V was clipped by 4 bases and J by 7 bases; unmatched bases: 10. CDR1 SGHRS and CDR2 YFSETQ come from the germline V gene. The CDR3 is 15 amino acids. CDR3 protein: CASSVLGLAVGTQYF. DNA of the CDR3: TGCGCCAGCAGCGTTCTCGGACTAGCGGTGGGGACCCAGTACTTC.

This chain uses TRBV2 with TRBJ2-7; 7 bases line up with TRBD1. In germline, CDR1 is SNHLY, CDR2 FYNNEI. The CDR3 is made up of 13 amino acids. With V trimmed by 5 bases and J by 2 bases, 3 bases remained unmatched. Here the CDR3 DNA reads TGTGCCAGCAGTCAGACAGGGACCTACGAGCAGTACTTC. It is translated as CASSQTGTYEQYF.

J is TRBJ1-3 and V is TRBV15; perhaps TRBD1 as D (6 bases). The CDR3 runs to 14 residues. Germline V gene data show CDR1 as LNHNV and CDR2 as YYDKDF (reference sequence). V was trimmed by 3 bases and J by 3 bases, leaving 9 bases between them. The CDR3, as DNA: TGTGCCACCAGCAGCAGGGGTTATGGAAACACCATATATTTT. It encodes CATSSRGYGNTIYF.

The V call is TRBV7-9, the J call TRBJ2-2; 9 bases line up with TRBD2. The CDR3 extends over 17 amino acids. The germline CDR1 and CDR2 sequences are SEHNR and FQNEAQ (reference sequence). The V and J ends lost 3 bases and 3 bases, in that order; junction bases with no gene match: 8. CDR3 DNA sequence: TGTGCCAGCAGCTTTTCGCGGGGGGGCGTCGACACCGGGGAGCTGTTTTTT. Its protein is CASSFSRGGVDTGELFF.

CDR3 nucleotide sequence: TGTGCCTGGGACAGGGCGTTAAAACCCGGGGAGCTGTTTTTT. Its translation is CAWDRALKPGELFF. The V gene is TRBV30, the J gene TRBJ2-2, with TRBD1 matching 7 bases. The V segment lost 5 bases and the J segment 6 bases; nucleotides outside the gene matches: 9. The CDR3 runs to 14 residues. Germline lookup yields CDR1 GTSNPN and CDR2 SVGIG (reference sequence). Complete variable domain (other parts from reference TRBV30 and TRBJ2-2): SQTIHQWPATLVQPVGSPLSLECTVEGTSNPNLYWYRQAAGRGLQLLFYSVGIGQISSEVPQNLSASRPQDRQFILSSKKLLLSDSGFYLCAWDRALKPGELFFGEGSRLTVL.

The chain uses TRBV6-6 and TRBJ2-2, with D perhaps matching TRBD2 (7 bases). CDR1 and CDR2 from the germline V gene are MNHNY and SVGAGI (reference sequence). This CDR3 spans 12 amino acids. V was clipped by 9 bases and J by 6 bases, with 11 bases between them. CDR3 loop: CARRGGPGELFF. CDR3 DNA sequence: TGTGCCAGACGCGGGGGCCCCGGGGAGCTGTTTTTT.

This chain connects TRBV10-2 to TRBJ1-2; D may be TRBD1 (5 bases). The CDR3 runs 12 residues. Germline V lookup: CDR1 WSHSY, CDR2 SAAADI. The germline V and J ends were trimmed by 5 bases and 6 bases, with 10 bases remaining between them. The DNA of the CDR3 is TGCGCCAGCAGTCCCGGGGGGGATGGCTACACCTTC. Its translation is CASSPGGDGYTF.

In its sample, this clone was seen once. The chain carries TRBV9 and TRBJ2-7, with 9 bases matching TRBD2. This CDR3 comprises 15 residues. With 2 bases clipped from V and 4 bases from J, the junction kept 7 bases outside the gene matches. The germline CDR1 and CDR2 sequences are SGDLS and YYNGEE. The CDR3 is CASSVIAGERYEQYF. In DNA form, the CDR3 reads TGTGCCAGCAGCGTTATAGCGGGAGAGAGGTACGAGCAGTACTTC.

This chain connects TRBV5-1 to TRBJ1-1; D is uncertain. Germline values: CDR1 SGHRS, CDR2 YFSETQ. The germline V and J ends were trimmed by 1 base and 11 bases, with 12 bases remaining between them. CDR3 length: 12 amino acids. The CDR3 DNA sequence: TGCGCCAGCAGCTTGAATCTACAGACGGCTTTCTTT. Encoded protein: CASSLNLQTAFF.

This chain joins TRBV27 and TRBJ2-7; a weak D match, TRBD2 (6 bases). Germline CDR1 is MNHEY and CDR2 is SMNVEV (reference sequence). The CDR3 spans 16 residues. V was trimmed by 5 bases and J by 3 bases, leaving 20 bases between them. For the CDR3, the DNA is TGTGCCAGCAGTGGAGGCAGGACTGGCGGGAACTACGAGCAGTACTTC. It is translated as CASSGGRTGGNYEQYF.

The chain couples TRBV5-1 to TRBJ2-3; maybe TRBD2 (5 bases). Germline loops: CDR1 SGHRS, CDR2 YFSETQ. The CDR3 covers 15 residues. The germline V and J ends were trimmed by 5 bases and 0 bases, with 13 bases remaining between them. The CDR3 protein is CASRPGLPSTDTQYF. CDR3 bases: TGCGCCAGCAGACCCGGACTCCCCAGCACAGATACGCAGTATTTT.

This rearrangement joins TRBV19 to TRBJ2-2, with 10 positions matching TRBD1. Germline CDR1 and CDR2: LNHDA and SQIVND (reference sequence). Germline trimming cut 4 bases from V and 3 bases from J; bases unmatched to any gene: 5. The CDR3 contains 16 residues. The CDR3 region is CASSKRQGAYTGELFF. CDR3 sequence (DNA): TGTGCCAGTAGTAAACGACAGGGGGCTTACACCGGGGAGCTGTTTTTT.

The V gene is TRBV15, the J gene TRBJ1-2; TRBD1 matches at 9 bases. From germline, CDR1 is LNHNV and CDR2 YYDKDF (reference sequence). Germline trimming cut 1 base from V and 5 bases from J; bases unmatched to any gene: 5. There are 15 residues in the CDR3. This chain's CDR3 is CATSRALGTGYGYTF. The CDR3 DNA is TGTGCCACCAGCAGAGCCCTCGGGACAGGGTATGGCTACACCTTC.

J is TRBJ2-1 and V is TRBV5-1, with 12 bases lining up with TRBD2. Germline values: CDR1 SGHRS, CDR2 YFSETQ. The CDR3 contains 17 residues. J was trimmed by 5 bases and V by 4 bases; bases with no gene match: 10. The CDR3 sequence: CASSTRLAGAPHNEQFF. DNA of the CDR3: TGCGCCAGCAGCACAAGACTAGCGGGAGCCCCCCACAATGAGCAGTTCTTC.

V gene TRBV5-4 combines with J gene TRBJ2-2; 11 bases agree with TRBD1. CDR1 SGHNT and CDR2 YYREEE come from the germline V gene (reference sequence). V lost 3 bases and J lost 5; bases outside the gene matches: 9. The CDR3 contains 17 residues. Here the CDR3 reads CASSSTGTGGWTGELFF. The CDR3 DNA is TGTGCCAGCAGCTCCACCGGGACAGGGGGATGGACCGGGGAGCTGTTTTTT. Supplemented by reference TRBV5-4 and TRBJ2-2, the full variable domain reads ETGVTQSPTHLIKTRGQQVTLRCSSQSGHNTVSWYQQALGQGPQFIFQYYREEENGRGNFPPRFSGLQFPNYSSELNVNALELDDSALYLCASSSTGTGGWTGELFFGEGSRLTVL.

The chain uses TRBV28 and TRBJ2-3; 9 nucleotides agree with TRBD2. V gave up 3 bases and J gave up 1 base; unmatched junction bases: 2. Looked up from germline, CDR1 is MDHEN and CDR2 is SYDVKM. This CDR3 comprises 15 residues. The CDR3 sequence is CASSFSGSRTDTQYF. As DNA, the CDR3 is TGTGCCAGCAGTTTTAGCGGGAGTCGCACAGATACGCAGTATTTT.

This clone was detected once. This chain uses TRBV19 with TRBJ2-1; perhaps TRBD2 as D (7 bases). This CDR3 comprises 15 residues. Germline V lookup: CDR1 LNHDA, CDR2 SQIVND (reference sequence). Trimming shortened V by 6 bases and J by 8 bases, and 20 bases separated the two germline ends. The DNA for the CDR3 is TGTGCCAGTAGCATCGGAGGGGGGGCCGGAGATGAGCAGTTCTTC. Translated, it gives CASSIGGGAGDEQFF.